This TCR beta chain was identified during a study of OX40 agonist ivuxolimab in advanced cancers. For the wider study: Ivuxolimab, which targeted the costimulatory receptor OX40 (CD134), was an agonistic, fully human IgG2 monoclonal antibody. Partial responses occurred in three dose-escalation patients: two with cutaneous melanoma and one with hepatocellular carcinoma. The paper describes the monotherapy dose-escalation part (N of about 47 patients) of the phase I trial of ivuxolimab. Intravenous ivuxolimab was administered to patients every 2 weeks at six dose levels: 0.01, 0.1, 0.3, 1.5, 3 and 10 mg/kg. Of the roughly 54 patients in dose escalation, around 19 had hepatocellular carcinoma, some 15 had melanoma, 9 had renal cell carcinoma and 9 had head and neck cancer. Patients were allowed to have had prior anti-PD-1, anti-PD-L1 or anti-CTLA-4 therapy, and roughly two fifths of the dose-escalation patients had been treated with checkpoint inhibitors. In the dose-escalation cohort, more than 75% of patients were male, and the mean age was approximately 60 years, with a range of roughly 23 to 85. Peripheral TCRbeta sequencing was intended to test whether TCR sequence diversity was altered and clonal T-cell expansion was caused by ivuxolimab. The paper's findings and limits, for the study overall: The antigen specificity of the clonally expanded peripheral T cells was not determined. On average, CD8+ T cells showed more expanded clones than CD4+ T cells after ivuxolimab. At doses from 0.1 to 3.0 mg/kg, clonal expansion was seen in both CD4+ and CD8+ blood T cells between baseline and week 6. Low levels of normalized T-cell clonal expansion were also seen in some patients who did not respond. In the 0.1-3.0 mg/kg groups, partial responders were among the patients with the lowest normalized peripheral clonal expansion, particularly in CD8+ T cells.

The CDR3 covers 14 residues, taking in both the cysteine and the phenylalanine. Only CDR3 DNA remains: 42 bases, in frame from the first base. V gives up 10 bases and J gives up 3 bases, and the segment between their germline ends measures 16 bases. Based on the germline V gene, the CDR1 and CDR2 sequences are WSHSY and SAAADI. For sequencing of the TCRbeta CDR3 region, genomic DNA was extracted from the sorted cells. The immunoSEQ Assay was used for sequencing of TCRbeta CDR3 regions. What TCRdb holds here is the immuneACCESS table cut down to in-frame rearrangements. Part of the clones is not present; checked against another copy, under half of the missing clones reflect an unresolved V gene, and the others are unexplained. Within this sample are around 11,000 clones, with approximately 80% of them counted one time only. About 15% of the sample is in the top ten clones. Patients with autoimmune disease history or receiving systemic immunosuppression were excluded from the trial. Peripheral blood for TCR sequencing was collected from all dose cohorts at baseline, on cycle 4 day 1, and on cycle 7 day 1. Samples came from an open-label, multicenter, first-in-human phase I dose-escalation trial of ivuxolimab. Adults with locally advanced or metastatic melanoma, renal cell, hepatocellular, or head and neck squamous cell carcinoma were enrolled in the trial. Before TCR sequencing, CD4+ T cells and CD8+ T cells were sorted from peripheral blood as separate populations.

This clone was recorded a few times. Its recognized antigen is unknown. No base quality information exists; no much larger clone differs at one position. Rearrangement joined TRBV10-2 to TRBJ1-5, with no confident D gene call. The specimen comprised CD4+ or CD8+ T cells sorted from blood, sampled in a trial of the OX40 agonist ivuxolimab. The clonotype originates from an adult with an advanced solid tumor such as melanoma, head and neck, liver or kidney cancer. The bases read TGCGCCACCAACCCCCGGGCCTACAATCAGCCCCAGCATTTT. Its protein is CATNPRAYNQPQHF.